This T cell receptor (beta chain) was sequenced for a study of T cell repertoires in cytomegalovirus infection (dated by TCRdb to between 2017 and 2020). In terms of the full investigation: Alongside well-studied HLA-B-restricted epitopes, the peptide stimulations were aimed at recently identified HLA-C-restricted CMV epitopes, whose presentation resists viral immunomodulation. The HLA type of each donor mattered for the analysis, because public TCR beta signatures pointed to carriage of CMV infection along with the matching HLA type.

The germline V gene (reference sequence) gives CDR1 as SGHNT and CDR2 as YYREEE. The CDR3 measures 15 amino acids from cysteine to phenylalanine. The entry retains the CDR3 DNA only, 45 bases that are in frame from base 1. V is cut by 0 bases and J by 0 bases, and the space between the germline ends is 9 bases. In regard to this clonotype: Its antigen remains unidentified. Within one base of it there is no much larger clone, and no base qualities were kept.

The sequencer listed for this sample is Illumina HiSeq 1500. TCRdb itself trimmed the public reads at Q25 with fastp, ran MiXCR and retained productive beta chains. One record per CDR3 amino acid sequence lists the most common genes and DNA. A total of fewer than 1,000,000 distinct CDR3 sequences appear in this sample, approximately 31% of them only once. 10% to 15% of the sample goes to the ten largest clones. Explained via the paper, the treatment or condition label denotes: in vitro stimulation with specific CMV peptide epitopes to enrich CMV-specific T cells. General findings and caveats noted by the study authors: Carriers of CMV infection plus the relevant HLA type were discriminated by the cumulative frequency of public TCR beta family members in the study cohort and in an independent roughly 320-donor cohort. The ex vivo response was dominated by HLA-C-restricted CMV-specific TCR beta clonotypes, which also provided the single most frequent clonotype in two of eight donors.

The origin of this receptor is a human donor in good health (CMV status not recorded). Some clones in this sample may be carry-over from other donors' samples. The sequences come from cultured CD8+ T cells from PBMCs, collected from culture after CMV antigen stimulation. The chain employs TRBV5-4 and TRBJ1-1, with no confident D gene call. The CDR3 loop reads CASSLGPLMNTEAFF. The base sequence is TGTGCCAGCAGCTTGGGCCCCCTAATGAACACTGAAGCTTTCTTT.